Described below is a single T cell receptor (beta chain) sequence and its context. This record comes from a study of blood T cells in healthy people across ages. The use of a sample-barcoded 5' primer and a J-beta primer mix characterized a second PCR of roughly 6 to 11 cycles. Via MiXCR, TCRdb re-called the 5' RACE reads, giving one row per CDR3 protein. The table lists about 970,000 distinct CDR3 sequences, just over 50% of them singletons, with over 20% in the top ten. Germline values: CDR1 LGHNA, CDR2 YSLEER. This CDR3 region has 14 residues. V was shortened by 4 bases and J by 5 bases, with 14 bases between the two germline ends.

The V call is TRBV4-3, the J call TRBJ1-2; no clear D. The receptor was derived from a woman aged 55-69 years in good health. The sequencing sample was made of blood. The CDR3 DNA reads TGCGCCAGCAGCCCTATCGGTCGTGAGTATGGCTACACCTTC. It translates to CASSPIGREYGYTF.